This is a list of T cell receptor beta chains from one sample in a study of OX40 agonist ivuxolimab in advanced cancers. The assay was immunoSEQ multiplex PCR, and TCRdb's table has in-frame clones only and misses some. The sample holds roughly 69,000 clones, over 80% seen once. This specimen was CD4+ or CD8+ T cells sorted from blood, taken in a trial of the OX40 agonist ivuxolimab. These receptor sequences come from an adult with an advanced solid tumor such as melanoma, head and neck, liver or kidney cancer. Both conserved end residues are part of each CDR3. Each record gives: clone size, D gene, V gene, J gene, CDR3 DNA, CDR3 protein. A D gene is named only where the DNA matches it firmly. Clone sizes are given selectively: once, few, many, or a class where the clone is expanded.

abundance: NA; d_gene: NA; v_gene: TRBV28; j_gene: TRBJ1-2; CDR3nt: TGTGCCAGCAGTTATGGAGGTGGCTACACCTTC; CDR3aa: CASSYGGGYTF
abundance: NA; d_gene: NA; v_gene: TRBV6-6; j_gene: TRBJ2-5; CDR3nt: TGTGCCAGCATGATAGGTCTGGTGTACCAAGAGACCCAGTACTTC; CDR3aa: CASMIGLVYQETQYF
abundance: once; d_gene: NA; v_gene: TRBV9; j_gene: TRBJ1-2; CDR3nt: TGTGCCAGCAGCGGACCTGGTGGGGGTGCCTATGGCTACACCTTC; CDR3aa: CASSGPGGGAYGYTF
abundance: NA; d_gene: NA; v_gene: TRBV4-1; j_gene: TRBJ2-5; CDR3nt: TGCGCCAGCAGCACGCGGGGAGCCCAGCGTGAGACCCAGTACTTC; CDR3aa: CASSTRGAQRETQYF
abundance: NA; d_gene: NA; v_gene: TRBV7-9; j_gene: TRBJ1-4; CDR3nt: TGTGCCAGCAGCCCTTACGGGGGGTCGTTGAATGAAAAACTGTTTTTT; CDR3aa: CASSPYGGSLNEKLFF
abundance: NA; d_gene: TRBD1; v_gene: TRBV7-9; j_gene: TRBJ2-7; CDR3nt: TGTGCCAGCAGCCCGCCGGGGGTGGGGACAGGGGGCGCGGAGCAGTACTTC; CDR3aa: CASSPPGVGTGGAEQYF
abundance: NA; d_gene: NA; v_gene: TRBV29-1; j_gene: TRBJ1-2; CDR3nt: TGCAGCGCCCCATCTCTTCGCGGCTACACCTTC; CDR3aa: CSAPSLRGYTF
abundance: few; d_gene: NA; v_gene: TRBV18; j_gene: TRBJ2-6; CDR3nt: TGTGCCAGCTCCCAGGACCGCCCGGTCTCTGGGGCCAACGTCCTGACTTTC; CDR3aa: CASSQDRPVSGANVLTF
abundance: NA; d_gene: NA; v_gene: TRBV5-4; j_gene: TRBJ1-4; CDR3nt: TGTGCCAGCAGCCTCCGGGAGGATGAAAAACTGTTTTTT; CDR3aa: CASSLREDEKLFF
abundance: NA; d_gene: NA; v_gene: TRBV27; j_gene: TRBJ2-1; CDR3nt: TGTGCCAGCAGTTTATCCCGGGGCCTTAACAATGAGCAGTTCTTC; CDR3aa: CASSLSRGLNNEQFF
abundance: NA; d_gene: TRBD1; v_gene: TRBV7-8; j_gene: TRBJ2-7; CDR3nt: TGTGCCAGCAGCTCCCCACAGGGGCCCTACGAGCAGTACTTC; CDR3aa: CASSSPQGPYEQYF
abundance: NA; d_gene: NA; v_gene: TRBV7-3; j_gene: TRBJ2-1; CDR3nt: TGTGCCAGCAGCTCAAAGTCGGGGAGTCCCCCCGATGAGCAGTTCTTC; CDR3aa: CASSSKSGSPPDEQFF
abundance: NA; d_gene: TRBD2; v_gene: TRBV6-4; j_gene: TRBJ2-3; CDR3nt: TGTGCCAGCAGTGAGACTAGCGGGGGGGCAGATACGCAGTATTTT; CDR3aa: CASSETSGGADTQYF
abundance: few; d_gene: TRBD1; v_gene: TRBV6-1; j_gene: TRBJ1-2; CDR3nt: TGTGCCAGCAGTGAAGCGGGACAGGGATTGGGCTACACCTTC; CDR3aa: CASSEAGQGLGYTF
abundance: NA; d_gene: NA; v_gene: TRBV28; j_gene: TRBJ2-1; CDR3nt: TGTGCCAGCAGTCCCACTGCGTCAGGGTGGAATGAGCAGTTCTTC; CDR3aa: CASSPTASGWNEQFF
abundance: NA; d_gene: NA; v_gene: TRBV7-9; j_gene: TRBJ2-1; CDR3nt: TGTGCCAGCAGCTTAGAGGACAATGAGCAGTTCTTC; CDR3aa: CASSLEDNEQFF
abundance: NA; d_gene: TRBD2; v_gene: TRBV7-3; j_gene: TRBJ2-1; CDR3nt: TGTGCCAGCAGCTTATCGGGACTAGCCATCAATGAGCAGTTCTTC; CDR3aa: CASSLSGLAINEQFF
abundance: NA; d_gene: NA; v_gene: TRBV4-1; j_gene: TRBJ1-5; CDR3nt: TGCGCCAGCAGCCAAAGGGTGGCAGTTAGCAATCAGCCCCAGCATTTT; CDR3aa: CASSQRVAVSNQPQHF
abundance: NA; d_gene: TRBD2; v_gene: TRBV19; j_gene: TRBJ2-7; CDR3nt: TGTGCCAGTAGTATCGCGGGAGGTTCCGAGCAGTACTTC; CDR3aa: CASSIAGGSEQYF
abundance: NA; d_gene: TRBD1; v_gene: TRBV6-5; j_gene: TRBJ2-1; CDR3nt: TGTGCCAGCAAACAAGGACAGGGGGCCTACAATGAGCAGTTCTTC; CDR3aa: CASKQGQGAYNEQFF
abundance: NA; d_gene: NA; v_gene: TRBV9; j_gene: TRBJ1-5; CDR3nt: TGTGCCAGCAGCGTAGGACCGGGGCAGCCCCAGCATTTT; CDR3aa: CASSVGPGQPQHF
abundance: NA; d_gene: NA; v_gene: TRBV29-1; j_gene: TRBJ2-7; CDR3nt: TGCAGCGTTGAAGGGTACACGACGGAGATCGGCTACGAGCAGTACTTC; CDR3aa: CSVEGYTTEIGYEQYF
abundance: NA; d_gene: NA; v_gene: TRBV4-3; j_gene: TRBJ2-1; CDR3nt: TGCGCCAGCAGCCCCACACCTAGGGAGCAGTTCTTC; CDR3aa: CASSPTPREQFF
abundance: NA; d_gene: NA; v_gene: TRBV9; j_gene: TRBJ1-1; CDR3nt: TGTGCCAGCAGCGTAGATGACCAAAGGTCCCCAGTGGCCACTGAAGCTTTCTTT; CDR3aa: CASSVDDQRSPVATEAFF
abundance: NA; d_gene: TRBD2; v_gene: TRBV30; j_gene: TRBJ2-7; CDR3nt: TGTGCCTGTAGATCTGAGACTAGCGAGTTCTACGAGCAGTACTTC; CDR3aa: CACRSETSEFYEQYF
abundance: NA; d_gene: NA; v_gene: TRBV28; j_gene: TRBJ2-7; CDR3nt: TGTGCCAGCAGTTTACGCATACCGCCCCAGGGGCACGAGCAGTACTTC; CDR3aa: CASSLRIPPQGHEQYF
abundance: NA; d_gene: NA; v_gene: TRBV7-6; j_gene: TRBJ1-6; CDR3nt: TGTGCCAGCAGCTTAGCATGGCAGGGTAATTCACCCCTCCACTTT; CDR3aa: CASSLAWQGNSPLHF
abundance: NA; d_gene: TRBD1; v_gene: TRBV15; j_gene: TRBJ1-2; CDR3nt: TGTGCCACCAGCACCCGGACAGGGAGTGGCTACACCTTC; CDR3aa: CATSTRTGSGYTF
abundance: once; d_gene: NA; v_gene: TRBV7-8; j_gene: TRBJ2-2; CDR3nt: TGTGCCAGCAGCTTAGTAGGGGGCGGGGAGCTGTTTTTT; CDR3aa: CASSLVGGGELFF
abundance: NA; d_gene: NA; v_gene: TRBV6-5; j_gene: TRBJ1-1; CDR3nt: TGTGCCAGCAGTTACTCGGGGTCAGGCACTGAAGCTTTCTTT; CDR3aa: CASSYSGSGTEAFF
abundance: NA; d_gene: TRBD2; v_gene: TRBV6-1; j_gene: TRBJ2-3; CDR3nt: TGTGCCAGCAGTGAATTGGGCGGGGGGGAAACAGATACGCAGTATTTT; CDR3aa: CASSELGGGETDTQYF
abundance: NA; d_gene: NA; v_gene: TRBV28; j_gene: TRBJ2-7; CDR3nt: TGTGCCAGCAGTTTATGGGGGGGGCAGGGCGAGCAGTACTTC; CDR3aa: CASSLWGGQGEQYF
abundance: NA; d_gene: NA; v_gene: TRBV28; j_gene: TRBJ1-5; CDR3nt: TGTGCCAGCAGTTTAGACCCCCTGGGGAATCAGCCCCAGCATTTT; CDR3aa: CASSLDPLGNQPQHF
abundance: once; d_gene: NA; v_gene: TRBV29-1; j_gene: TRBJ1-1; CDR3nt: TGCAGCGGCCTAACAGGGTTGAACACTGAAGCTTTCTTT; CDR3aa: CSGLTGLNTEAFF
abundance: NA; d_gene: NA; v_gene: TRBV27; j_gene: TRBJ2-3; CDR3nt: TGTGCCAGCAGAATCTACAGGGAGAGCACAGATACGCAGTATTTT; CDR3aa: CASRIYRESTDTQYF
abundance: NA; d_gene: NA; v_gene: TRBV28; j_gene: TRBJ1-5; CDR3nt: TGTGCCAGCAGTTTATGGGGGATTAGCAATCAGCCCCAGCATTTT; CDR3aa: CASSLWGISNQPQHF
abundance: NA; d_gene: NA; v_gene: TRBV25-1; j_gene: TRBJ2-7; CDR3nt: TGTGCCAGCAGTGAAGCAGGGGTCAACGAGCAGTACTTC; CDR3aa: CASSEAGVNEQYF
abundance: NA; d_gene: TRBD2; v_gene: TRBV11-2; j_gene: TRBJ2-1; CDR3nt: TGTGCCAGCAACGGCGGAGGACTAGCCTACAATGAGCAGTTCTTC; CDR3aa: CASNGGGLAYNEQFF
abundance: NA; d_gene: TRBD1; v_gene: TRBV30; j_gene: TRBJ1-1; CDR3nt: TGTGCCTGGAGTGGACAGGGGTTCACTGAAGCTTTCTTT; CDR3aa: CAWSGQGFTEAFF
abundance: NA; d_gene: TRBD2; v_gene: TRBV7-6; j_gene: TRBJ2-3; CDR3nt: TGTGCCAGCAGCTTATTGCCTAGCGGGGGGGCCCCCACAGATACGCAGTATTTT; CDR3aa: CASSLLPSGGAPTDTQYF
abundance: NA; d_gene: TRBD1; v_gene: TRBV11-2; j_gene: TRBJ2-7; CDR3nt: TGTGCCAGCAGCTACGGGACAGGACGCTACGAGCAGTACTTC; CDR3aa: CASSYGTGRYEQYF
abundance: NA; d_gene: NA; v_gene: TRBV4-1; j_gene: TRBJ1-3; CDR3nt: TGCGCCAGCAGCCAAGAACAGGCAGTTCCTGGAAACACCATATATTTT; CDR3aa: CASSQEQAVPGNTIYF
abundance: NA; d_gene: NA; v_gene: TRBV4-3; j_gene: TRBJ2-3; CDR3nt: TGCGCCAGCAGCCAAGATAGGGTTTTGAGGGCAGATACGCAGTATTTT; CDR3aa: CASSQDRVLRADTQYF
abundance: few; d_gene: NA; v_gene: TRBV7-2; j_gene: TRBJ2-7; CDR3nt: TGTGCCAGCAGCACGACACACTACGAGCAGTACTTC; CDR3aa: CASSTTHYEQYF
abundance: NA; d_gene: NA; v_gene: TRBV27; j_gene: TRBJ2-1; CDR3nt: TGTGCCAGCAGTTTAGCGGGGGCGGTTGAATATGAGCAGTTCTTC; CDR3aa: CASSLAGAVEYEQFF